Sequencing of this TCR beta chain was carried out in a study of T cells in localized non-small cell lung cancer. The table came from immunoSEQ multiplex PCR; TCRdb's copy has only in-frame clones and leaves some out. The profile shows about 79,000 clones, 70% to 90% of them singletons. Trimming at V came to 0 bases and at J to 2 bases, leaving 5 bases not matched to a gene. This CDR3 region has 16 residues. Germline loops: CDR1 LGHNA, CDR2 YNFKEQ. The chain is built from TRBV4-2 and TRBJ2-3, with TRBD2 matching 7 bases. This clonotype was obtained from a woman aged 40-70 years with stage I squamous cell lung carcinoma. The material was peripheral blood, obtained before any cancer treatment. This CDR3 is CASSQEASGATDTQYF. As DNA, the CDR3 is TGTGCCAGCAGCCAAGAAGCGAGCGGGGCCACAGATACGCAGTATTTT.